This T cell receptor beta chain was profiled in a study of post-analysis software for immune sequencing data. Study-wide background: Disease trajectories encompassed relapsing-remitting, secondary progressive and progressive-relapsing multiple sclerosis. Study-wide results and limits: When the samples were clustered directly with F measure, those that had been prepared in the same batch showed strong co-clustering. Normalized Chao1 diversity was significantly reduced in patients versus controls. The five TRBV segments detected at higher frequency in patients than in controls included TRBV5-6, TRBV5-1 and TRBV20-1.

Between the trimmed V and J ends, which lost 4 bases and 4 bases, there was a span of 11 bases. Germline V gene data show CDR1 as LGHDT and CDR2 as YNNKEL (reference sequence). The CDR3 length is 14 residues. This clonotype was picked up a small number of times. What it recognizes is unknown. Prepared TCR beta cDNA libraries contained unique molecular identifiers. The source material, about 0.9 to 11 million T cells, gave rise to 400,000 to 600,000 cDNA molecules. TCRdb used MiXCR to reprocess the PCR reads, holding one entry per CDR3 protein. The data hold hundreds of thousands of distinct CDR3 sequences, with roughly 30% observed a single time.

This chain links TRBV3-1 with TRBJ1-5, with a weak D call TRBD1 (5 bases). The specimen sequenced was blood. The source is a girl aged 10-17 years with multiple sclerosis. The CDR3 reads CASSPMRQNQPQHF. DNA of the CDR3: TGTGCCAGCAGCCCGATGAGACAGAATCAGCCCCAGCATTTT.